This TCR beta chain derives from a study of cytomegalovirus exposure and HLA in healthy donors. Primers for the PCR totalled 60 Vbeta and 13 Jbeta. Sequenced by immunoSEQ multiplex PCR; TCRdb stores in-frame clones only, minus some. Seen here are 65,000 to 70,000 clones, about 70% observed once, and the top ten hold about 10%. This clone has just one count. The TCR originated in a young woman in good health and CMV-seronegative. The specimen was PBMCs.

The DNA for the CDR3 is TGTGCCAGCAGCTCGCAAGGGGGCGCGGGGGGGAGGGAGACCCAGTACTTC. Translation gives CASSSQGGAGGRETQYF. V and J are TRBV5-4 and TRBJ2-5, with TRBD2 identical over 9 bases. Trimming at V came to 3 bases and at J to 5 bases, leaving 14 bases not matched to a gene. Germline CDR1 is SGHNT and CDR2 is YYREEE (reference sequence). The CDR3 covers 17 residues.